This T cell receptor (beta chain) was recovered during a study of blood T cell repertoires in COVID-19. Background on the study: Both acute and convalescent COVID-19 samples were obtained from the United States, Italy and Spain.

A Seattle source enrolled patients during active infection and followed them longitudinally. As originally analysed: Amplification with reference gene primers provided the estimates of nucleated cell counts. The table came from immunoSEQ multiplex PCR; TCRdb's copy has only in-frame clones and leaves some out. V and J calls and clone size are copied from that table; D and trimming were computed from the DNA. The sample shows 450,000 or so clones, around nine tenths of them seen only once. The sample comprised peripheral blood. The receptor was isolated from a man younger than 35 with COVID-19, enrolled during active disease.

CDR3 sequence: CASSVPLGARDGYTF. For the CDR3, the DNA is TGTGCCAGCAGCGTACCGTTGGGGGCCCGGGATGGCTACACCTTC. The V and J genes are TRBV5-4 and TRBJ1-2; D is possibly TRBD1 (6 bases). The germline V gene encodes CDR1 SGHNT and CDR2 YYREEE (reference sequence). Trimming cost V 4 bases and J 6 bases, with 19 bases left between them. The CDR3 length is 15 residues. Drawing the rest from reference TRBV5-4 and TRBJ1-2, the complete variable domain is ETGVTQSPTHLIKTRGQQVTLRCSSQSGHNTVSWYQQALGQGPQFIFQYYREEENGRGNFPPRFSGLQFPNYSSELNVNALELDDSALYLCASSVPLGARDGYTFGSGTRLTVV.